The present T cell receptor (beta chain) was sequenced within a study of blood T cell repertoires in COVID-19. This study enrolled people aged about 18 to 90 from under 25 US geographic areas. Cohort placement rested on clinical history that participants reported themselves. Libraries were prepared by immunoSEQ multiplex PCR; TCRdb keeps only in-frame clonotypes and omits some of them. The sample consists of approximately 270,000 clones, roughly 90% of them appearing once. Trimming shortened V by 3 bases and J by 7 bases, and 18 bases separated the two germline ends. Germline CDR1 is GTSNPN and CDR2 is SVGIG (reference sequence). The CDR3 runs 15 residues.

The source material was PBMCs or T cells enriched from blood (not recorded which). This receptor was obtained from a woman aged 60-75 years who had recovered from COVID-19. The chain has TRBV30 and TRBJ1-4, with D perhaps TRBD1 (5 bases). CDR3 in amino acids: CAWRPTGPQGEKLFF. As DNA, the CDR3 is TGTGCCTGGAGGCCAACCGGGCCTCAGGGTGAAAAACTGTTTTTT.